Listed below are T cell receptor beta chains from one sample, sequenced in a study of cytomegalovirus exposure and HLA in healthy donors. Sequenced by immunoSEQ multiplex PCR; TCRdb stores in-frame clones only, minus some. The repertoire includes some 130,000 clones, 87% of them detected once, and more than 4.5% sits in the top ten. Sequencing was carried out using PBMCs. The receptor source for this set is a woman in her twenties or thirties in good health and CMV-seronegative. Both conserved end residues are part of each CDR3. Fields, in order: J gene, D gene, clone size, V gene, CDR3 DNA, CDR3 protein. The D gene is left open where the match is weak. The size field is filled for only some rows; it gives once, few, many or a size class.

j_gene: TRBJ1-2; d_gene: -; abundance: few; v_gene: TRBV4-3; CDR3nt: TGCGCCAGCAGCCCGTTTGGGGATCAGGGCTATGGCTACACCTTC; CDR3aa: CASSPFGDQGYGYTF
j_gene: TRBJ1-1; d_gene: -; abundance: -; v_gene: TRBV7-3; CDR3nt: TGTGCCAGCAGCTTAACGTGGAGAGATCAGGCTTTCTTT; CDR3aa: CASSLTWRDQAFF
j_gene: TRBJ2-2; d_gene: TRBD2; abundance: -; v_gene: TRBV7-2; CDR3nt: TGTGCCAGCAGGCCGGGACTAGCGGGGACCGGGGGTGGCGGGGAGCTGTTTTTT; CDR3aa: CASRPGLAGTGGGGELFF
j_gene: TRBJ1-2; d_gene: -; abundance: -; v_gene: TRBV13; CDR3nt: TGTGCCAGCAGCTTAGGTCCAGGATATAACTATGGCTACACCTTC; CDR3aa: CASSLGPGYNYGYTF
j_gene: TRBJ1-2; d_gene: TRBD1; abundance: -; v_gene: TRBV5-1; CDR3nt: TGCGCCAGCAGCCCGACTCGAGGGGGCGTTTGGTATGGCTACACCTTC; CDR3aa: CASSPTRGGVWYGYTF
j_gene: TRBJ2-1; d_gene: -; abundance: once; v_gene: TRBV18; CDR3nt: TGTGCCAGCTCACCACCGGGGGGGCAGTTCCTCGATGAGCAGTTCTTC; CDR3aa: CASSPPGGQFLDEQFF
j_gene: TRBJ2-3; d_gene: TRBD2; abundance: -; v_gene: TRBV10-3; CDR3nt: TGTGCCATCAGGGTCCTGACTAGCGGGAAGCAGTATTTT; CDR3aa: CAIRVLTSGKQYF
j_gene: TRBJ2-3; d_gene: -; abundance: -; v_gene: TRBV7-2; CDR3nt: TGTGCCAGCAGCTTAGTCTTCACAGATACGCAGTATTTT; CDR3aa: CASSLVFTDTQYF
j_gene: TRBJ2-1; d_gene: TRBD2; abundance: -; v_gene: TRBV5-1; CDR3nt: TGCGCCAGCAGCTCCTATGGGGCTAGCGGGAGAGGAGGTGAGCAGTTCTTC; CDR3aa: CASSSYGASGRGGEQFF
j_gene: TRBJ2-1; d_gene: -; abundance: -; v_gene: TRBV19; CDR3nt: TGTGCCAGTAGTCCGGGACTGGGCTTCAATGAGCAGTTCTTC; CDR3aa: CASSPGLGFNEQFF
j_gene: TRBJ1-1; d_gene: TRBD1; abundance: -; v_gene: TRBV5-1; CDR3nt: TGCGCCAGCAGCTTTTCCGGACAGGGGGCGGGGAACACTGAAGCTTTCTTT; CDR3aa: CASSFSGQGAGNTEAFF
j_gene: TRBJ2-3; d_gene: -; abundance: -; v_gene: TRBV5-1; CDR3nt: TGCGCCAGCAGCCTGCAGACAGATACGCAGTATTTT; CDR3aa: CASSLQTDTQYF
j_gene: TRBJ1-4; d_gene: -; abundance: few; v_gene: TRBV18; CDR3nt: TGTGCCAGCTCACCACGGCATTATGAAAAACTGTTTTTT; CDR3aa: CASSPRHYEKLFF
j_gene: TRBJ1-3; d_gene: -; abundance: -; v_gene: TRBV28; CDR3nt: TGTGCCAGCAGTTCACCCTACAGGTACAACTCTGGAAACACCATATATTTT; CDR3aa: CASSSPYRYNSGNTIYF
j_gene: TRBJ1-4; d_gene: TRBD1; abundance: -; v_gene: TRBV11-2; CDR3nt: TGTGCCAGCAGCTCAGAAGGAGGGTCGGACAGGGAAAAACTGTTTTTT; CDR3aa: CASSSEGGSDREKLFF
j_gene: TRBJ1-2; d_gene: -; abundance: few; v_gene: TRBV2; CDR3nt: TGTGCCAGCAGTGACCGTTACTATGGCTACACCTTC; CDR3aa: CASSDRYYGYTF
j_gene: TRBJ1-2; d_gene: TRBD1; abundance: once; v_gene: TRBV28; CDR3nt: TGTGCCAGCAGTCATTGGGCTATGACAGGGGGGATTCGGGGCTACACCTTC; CDR3aa: CASSHWAMTGGIRGYTF
j_gene: TRBJ2-7; d_gene: TRBD2; abundance: -; v_gene: TRBV6-5; CDR3nt: TGTGCCAGCAGTTATGGGCGGGGGGGATACGAGCAGTACTTC; CDR3aa: CASSYGRGGYEQYF
j_gene: TRBJ2-3; d_gene: -; abundance: -; v_gene: TRBV14; CDR3nt: TGTGCCAGCAGCCCATTTCGACTAGGCCTCACAGATACGCAGTATTTT; CDR3aa: CASSPFRLGLTDTQYF
j_gene: TRBJ2-3; d_gene: TRBD2; abundance: -; v_gene: TRBV19; CDR3nt: TGTGCCAGTAGTATAAGGCCTAGCGGGGACCCAGATACGCAGTATTTT; CDR3aa: CASSIRPSGDPDTQYF
j_gene: TRBJ1-6; d_gene: -; abundance: few; v_gene: TRBV5-1; CDR3nt: TGCGCCAGCAGCCCCGGGGGAGGCGAAGGTGGGGCACCCCTCCACTTT; CDR3aa: CASSPGGGEGGAPLHF
j_gene: TRBJ1-6; d_gene: -; abundance: -; v_gene: TRBV7-6; CDR3nt: TGTGCCAGCAGCGGCAACTATAATTCACCCCTCCACTTT; CDR3aa: CASSGNYNSPLHF
j_gene: TRBJ2-1; d_gene: TRBD2; abundance: -; v_gene: TRBV4-1; CDR3nt: TGCGCCAGCAGCCAAGATTACTTCCGGACTAGCGATTACAATGAGCAGTTCTTC; CDR3aa: CASSQDYFRTSDYNEQFF
j_gene: TRBJ2-1; d_gene: TRBD2; abundance: -; v_gene: TRBV28; CDR3nt: TGTGCCAGCAGTTCGTTGACTAGCGGGACTACCTACAATGAGCAGTTCTTC; CDR3aa: CASSSLTSGTTYNEQFF
j_gene: TRBJ2-7; d_gene: TRBD1; abundance: -; v_gene: TRBV28; CDR3nt: TGTGCCAGCAGTAAACCTTACGGGACAGGGTCTTGCGAGCAGTACTTC; CDR3aa: CASSKPYGTGSCEQYF
j_gene: TRBJ2-7; d_gene: -; abundance: -; v_gene: TRBV27; CDR3nt: TGTGCCAGCAGTCATCCTAGGGAGTTCGGCTCCTACGAGCAGTACTTC; CDR3aa: CASSHPREFGSYEQYF
j_gene: TRBJ1-1; d_gene: -; abundance: -; v_gene: TRBV19; CDR3nt: TGTGCCACCCCCTCGGAAGACAACCCGGTGAACACTGAAGCTTTCTTT; CDR3aa: CATPSEDNPVNTEAFF
j_gene: TRBJ2-5; d_gene: -; abundance: -; v_gene: TRBV7-9; CDR3nt: TGTTCCAGCAGCTTAGTTTCCGGGACCCAGTACTTC; CDR3aa: CSSSLVSGTQYF
j_gene: TRBJ1-6; d_gene: -; abundance: -; v_gene: TRBV5-4; CDR3nt: TGTGCCAGCAGCTCCGGTGGGGGGAAATCACCCCTCCACTTT; CDR3aa: CASSSGGGKSPLHF
j_gene: TRBJ2-7; d_gene: TRBD2; abundance: -; v_gene: TRBV5-4; CDR3nt: TGTGCCAGCAGCCCTAGCGGGTACTCCTACGAGCAGTACTTC; CDR3aa: CASSPSGYSYEQYF
j_gene: TRBJ2-7; d_gene: TRBD1; abundance: -; v_gene: TRBV28; CDR3nt: TGTGCCAGCAGTTCTACGAACAGGGGGACTCTTTACGAGCAGTACTTC; CDR3aa: CASSSTNRGTLYEQYF